This T cell receptor beta chain was observed in a study of T-cell memory formation after mild COVID-19. Only a few counts were recorded for this clonotype. TCRdb called the 5' RACE reads again in MiXCR, with one record for every CDR3 protein. This sample yields 290,000 or so distinct CDR3 sequences, of which 19% are seen a single time; 20% to 25% belongs to the top ten. The CDR3 extends over 17 amino acids. The J segment lost 0 bases and the V segment lost 4 bases, leaving 9 bases of the junction unmatched. The rearrangement uses TRBV12-3 or TRBV12-4 and TRBJ2-7; TRBD2 matches 10 bases. The origin of this receptor is a man aged 18 to 29 who had mild COVID-19 (a few samples of this study predate the infection). Cell type and time point are not known. Specimen: PBMCs or a T cell subset sorted from them (not recorded which). CDR3 DNA sequence: TGTGCCAGCAGTTGGGATAGCGGGGGGTATAGCTCCTACGAGCAGTACTTC. Translated, it gives CASSWDSGGYSSYEQYF.